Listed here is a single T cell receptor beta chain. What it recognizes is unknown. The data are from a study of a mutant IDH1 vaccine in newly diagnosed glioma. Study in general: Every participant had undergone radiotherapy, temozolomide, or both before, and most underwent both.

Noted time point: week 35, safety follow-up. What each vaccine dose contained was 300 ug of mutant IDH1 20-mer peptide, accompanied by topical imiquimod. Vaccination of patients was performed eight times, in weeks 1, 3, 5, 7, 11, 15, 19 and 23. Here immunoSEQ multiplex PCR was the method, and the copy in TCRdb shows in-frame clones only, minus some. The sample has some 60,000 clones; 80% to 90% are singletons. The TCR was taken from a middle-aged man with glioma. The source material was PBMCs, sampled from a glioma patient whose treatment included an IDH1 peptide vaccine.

The CDR3 loop is CASSGGLAAPRDTQYF. CDR3 nucleotide sequence: TGTGCCAGCAGTGGGGGACTAGCGGCCCCCAGAGATACGCAGTATTTT. The chain recombines TRBV6-1 with TRBJ2-3; TRBD2 matches at 11 bases. Trimming at V came to 4 bases and at J to 5 bases, leaving 8 bases not matched to a gene. Germline V CDR1 and CDR2: MNHNS, SASEGT. The CDR3 is 16 amino acids.